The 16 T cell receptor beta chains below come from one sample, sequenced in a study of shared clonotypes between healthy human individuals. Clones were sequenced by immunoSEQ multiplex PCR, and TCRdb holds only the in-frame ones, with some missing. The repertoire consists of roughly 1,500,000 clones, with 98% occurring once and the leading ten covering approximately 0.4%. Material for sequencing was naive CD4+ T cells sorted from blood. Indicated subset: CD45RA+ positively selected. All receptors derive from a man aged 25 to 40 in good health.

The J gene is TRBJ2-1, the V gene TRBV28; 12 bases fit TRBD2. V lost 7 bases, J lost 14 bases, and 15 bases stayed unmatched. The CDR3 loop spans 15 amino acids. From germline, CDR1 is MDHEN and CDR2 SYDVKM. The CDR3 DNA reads TGTGCCAGCACCTCAGTGGGGCTAGCGGGAGGGCCGGAGTTCTTC. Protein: CASTSVGLAGGPEFF.

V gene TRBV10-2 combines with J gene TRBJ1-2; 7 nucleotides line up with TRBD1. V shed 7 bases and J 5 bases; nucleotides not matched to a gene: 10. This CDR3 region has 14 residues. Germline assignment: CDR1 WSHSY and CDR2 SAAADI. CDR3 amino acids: CASTPGGANYGYTF. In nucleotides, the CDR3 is TGCGCCAGCACCCCAGGGGGAGCGAATTATGGCTACACCTTC.

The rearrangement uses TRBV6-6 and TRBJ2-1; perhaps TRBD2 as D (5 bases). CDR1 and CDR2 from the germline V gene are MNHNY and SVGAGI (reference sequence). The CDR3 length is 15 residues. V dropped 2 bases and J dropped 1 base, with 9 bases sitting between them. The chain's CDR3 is CASSYPRGSYNEQFF. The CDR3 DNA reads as TGTGCCAGCAGTTACCCCCGGGGTTCCTACAATGAGCAGTTCTTC.

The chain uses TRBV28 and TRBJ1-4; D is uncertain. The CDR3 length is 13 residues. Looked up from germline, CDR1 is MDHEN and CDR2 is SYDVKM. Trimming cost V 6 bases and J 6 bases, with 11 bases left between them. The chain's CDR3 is CASRAETDEKLFF. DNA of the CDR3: TGTGCCAGCAGAGCAGAGACGGATGAAAAACTGTTTTTT.

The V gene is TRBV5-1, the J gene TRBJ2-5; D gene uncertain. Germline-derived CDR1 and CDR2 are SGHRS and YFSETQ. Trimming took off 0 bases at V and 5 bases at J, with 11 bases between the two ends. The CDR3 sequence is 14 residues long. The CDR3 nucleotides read TGCGCCAGCAGCTTGGACAACGCGGAGGAGACCCAGTACTTC. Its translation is CASSLDNAEETQYF.

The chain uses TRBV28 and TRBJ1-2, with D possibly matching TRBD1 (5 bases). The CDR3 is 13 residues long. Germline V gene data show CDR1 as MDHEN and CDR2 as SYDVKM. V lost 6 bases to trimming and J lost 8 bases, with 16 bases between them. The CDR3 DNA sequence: TGTGCCAGCAGGGACTCGACGGGGCGAGGCTACACCTTC. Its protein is CASRDSTGRGYTF.

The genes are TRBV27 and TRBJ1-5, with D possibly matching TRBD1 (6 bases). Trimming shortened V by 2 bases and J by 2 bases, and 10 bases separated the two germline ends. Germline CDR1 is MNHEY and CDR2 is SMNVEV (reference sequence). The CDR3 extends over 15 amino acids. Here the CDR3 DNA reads TGTGCCAGCAGTTTACACGCAGGGGGCAATCAGCCCCAGCATTTT. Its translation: CASSLHAGGNQPQHF.

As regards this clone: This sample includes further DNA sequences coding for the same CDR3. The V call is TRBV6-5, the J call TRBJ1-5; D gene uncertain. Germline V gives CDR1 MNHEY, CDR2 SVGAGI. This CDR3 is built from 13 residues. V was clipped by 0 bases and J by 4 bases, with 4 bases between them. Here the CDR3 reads CASSYSRNQPQHF. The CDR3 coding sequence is TGTGCCAGCAGTTACTCGCGGAATCAGCCCCAGCATTTT.

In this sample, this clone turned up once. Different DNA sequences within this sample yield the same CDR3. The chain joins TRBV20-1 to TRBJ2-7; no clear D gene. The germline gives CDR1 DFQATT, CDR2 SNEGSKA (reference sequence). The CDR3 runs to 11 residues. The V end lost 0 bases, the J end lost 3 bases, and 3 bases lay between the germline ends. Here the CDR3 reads CSARDYYEQYF. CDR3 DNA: TGCAGTGCTAGAGACTACTACGAGCAGTACTTC.

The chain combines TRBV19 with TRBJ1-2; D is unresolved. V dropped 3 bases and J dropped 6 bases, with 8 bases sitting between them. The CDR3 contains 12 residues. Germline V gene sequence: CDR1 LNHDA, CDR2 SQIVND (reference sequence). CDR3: CASSIGPNGYTF. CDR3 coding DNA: TGTGCCAGTAGTATTGGCCCCAATGGCTACACCTTC.

The CDR3 region has the DNA TGTGCCAGCAGCTTAGGTGGACTAGCGGGAGCACTAGGGGAGCTGTTTTTT. This codes for CASSLGGLAGALGELFF. The chain uses TRBV7-9 and TRBJ2-2; 13 nucleotides align to TRBD2. There are 17 residues in the CDR3. Per the germline V gene, CDR1 is SEHNR and CDR2 is FQNEAQ (reference sequence). The V gene end was trimmed by 1 base and the J gene end by 8 bases; junction bases not matched to a gene: 7.

CDR3 bases: TGTGCCATCAGTGAGTCGGGGTCCAGAAACACCATATATTTT. It encodes CAISESGSRNTIYF. The rearrangement links TRBV10-3 to TRBJ1-3; D unclear. The V and J ends lost 0 bases and 5 bases respectively, with 8 bases between them. This CDR3 region has 14 residues. The germline V gene has CDR1 ENHRY and CDR2 SYGVKD.

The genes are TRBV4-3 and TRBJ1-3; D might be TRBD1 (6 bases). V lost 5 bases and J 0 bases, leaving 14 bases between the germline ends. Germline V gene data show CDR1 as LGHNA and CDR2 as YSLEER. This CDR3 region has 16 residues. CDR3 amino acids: CASSGQYPLSGNTIYF. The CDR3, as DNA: TGCGCCAGCAGCGGACAGTATCCCCTCTCTGGAAACACCATATATTTT.

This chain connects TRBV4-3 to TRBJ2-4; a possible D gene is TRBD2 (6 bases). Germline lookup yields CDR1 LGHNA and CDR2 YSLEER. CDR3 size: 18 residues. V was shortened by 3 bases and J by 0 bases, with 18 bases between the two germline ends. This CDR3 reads CASSQGWRVGVAKNIQYF. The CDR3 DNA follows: TGCGCCAGCAGCCAGGGATGGAGGGTTGGAGTAGCCAAAAACATTCAGTACTTC.

In nucleotides, the CDR3 is TGTGCCAGCAGCCCCAACGTAGGAGCTACCTCCTACGAGCAGTACTTC. The encoded protein is CASSPNVGATSYEQYF. The chain joins TRBV11-2 to TRBJ2-7, with D unclear. Looked up from germline, CDR1 is SGHAT and CDR2 is FQNNGV. This CDR3 region has 16 residues. Trimming cost V 5 bases and J 0 bases, with 17 bases left between them.

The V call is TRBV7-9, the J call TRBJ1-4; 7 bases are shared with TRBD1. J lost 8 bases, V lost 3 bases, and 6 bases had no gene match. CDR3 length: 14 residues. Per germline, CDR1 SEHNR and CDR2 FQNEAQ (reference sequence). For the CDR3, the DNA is TGTGCCAGCAGCTTTGGGACAGTCTCGGAAAAACTGTTTTTT. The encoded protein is CASSFGTVSEKLFF.